The entry below describes one T cell receptor beta chain. The sample belongs to a study of early T cells in non-severe SARS-CoV-2 infection. Attachment of unique molecular identifiers was made to individual cDNA molecules. TCRdb re-called the 5' RACE reads through MiXCR, storing one row per CDR3 protein. The sample consists of under 60,000 distinct CDR3 sequences, roughly a tenth of them appearing once. The germline CDR1 and CDR2 sequences are LGHDT and YNNKEL (reference sequence). The CDR3 consists of 13 residues. Deletions cut 0 bases from V and 2 bases from J, with 5 bases between. The V and J genes are TRBV3-1 and TRBJ2-7; D assignment may be TRBD1 or TRBD2 (5 bases each). This TCR was sampled from an adult who was a healthcare worker with PCR-confirmed SARS-CoV-2 infection or an uninfected control (not recorded which). The sample comprised whole blood. CDR3 loop: CASSQEGAYEQYF. The CDR3 coding sequence is TGTGCCAGCAGCCAAGAGGGGGCCTACGAGCAGTACTTC.